This entry features one TCR beta chain sequence. Its antigen is not identified. The J segment lost 8 bases and the V segment lost 5 bases, leaving 7 bases of the junction unmatched. Germline V gene sequence: CDR1 LNHDA, CDR2 SQIVND (reference sequence). CDR3 length: 15 residues. The data belong to a study of T cell responses to AZD1222 COVID-19 vaccine. Study results and limitations: Variant regions that are unmutated are reportedly the target of nearly half of spike-specific TCRs.

Sequencing was performed with immunoSEQ multiplex PCR; in TCRdb, only in-frame clones are kept and a portion is missing. The repertoire holds about 86,000 clones, with about nine tenths as singletons. This TCR was recovered from an adult who received the AZD1222 COVID-19 vaccine. Sequences were derived from peripheral blood, sampled 28 days after the second AZD1222 dose. This chain connects TRBV19 to TRBJ1-6, with 9 positions matching TRBD1. Here the CDR3 reads CASSPQGAGDSPLHF. Here the CDR3 DNA reads TGTGCCAGTAGTCCACAGGGGGCCGGTGATTCACCCCTCCACTTT.